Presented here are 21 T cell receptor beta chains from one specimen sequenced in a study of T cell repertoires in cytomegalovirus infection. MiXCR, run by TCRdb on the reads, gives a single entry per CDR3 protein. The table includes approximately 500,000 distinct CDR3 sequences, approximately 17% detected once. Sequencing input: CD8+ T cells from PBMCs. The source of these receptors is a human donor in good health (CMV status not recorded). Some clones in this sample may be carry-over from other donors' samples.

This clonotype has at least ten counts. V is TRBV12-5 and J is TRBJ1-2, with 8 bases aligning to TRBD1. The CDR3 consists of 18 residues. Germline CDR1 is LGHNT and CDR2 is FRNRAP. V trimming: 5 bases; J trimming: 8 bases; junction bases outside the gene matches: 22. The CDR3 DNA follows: TGTGCTAGTGGTGCCGAGGCGGGACAGGAGTCGCTGTATTACGGCTACACCTTC. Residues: CASGAEAGQESLYYGYTF.

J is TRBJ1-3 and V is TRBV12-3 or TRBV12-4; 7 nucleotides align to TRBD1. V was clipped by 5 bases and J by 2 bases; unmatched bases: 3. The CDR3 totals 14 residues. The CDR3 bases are TGTGCCAGCAGTCTGGGACAGACTGGAAACACCATATATTTT. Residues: CASSLGQTGNTIYF.

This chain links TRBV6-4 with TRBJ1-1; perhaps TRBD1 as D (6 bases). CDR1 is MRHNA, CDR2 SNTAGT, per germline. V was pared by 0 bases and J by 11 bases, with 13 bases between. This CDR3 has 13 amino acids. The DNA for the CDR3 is TGTGCCAGCAGTGACTCGAACAGGGCAATTGCTTTCTTT. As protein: CASSDSNRAIAFF.

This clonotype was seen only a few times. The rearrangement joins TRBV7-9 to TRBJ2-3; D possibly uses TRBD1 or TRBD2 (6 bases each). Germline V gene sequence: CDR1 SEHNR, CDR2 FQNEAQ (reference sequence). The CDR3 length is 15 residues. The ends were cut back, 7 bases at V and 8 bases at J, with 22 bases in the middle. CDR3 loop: CASTPRGPSGVTQYF. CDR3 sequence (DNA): TGTGCCAGCACTCCCCGGGGGCCCTCCGGTGTTACGCAGTATTTT.

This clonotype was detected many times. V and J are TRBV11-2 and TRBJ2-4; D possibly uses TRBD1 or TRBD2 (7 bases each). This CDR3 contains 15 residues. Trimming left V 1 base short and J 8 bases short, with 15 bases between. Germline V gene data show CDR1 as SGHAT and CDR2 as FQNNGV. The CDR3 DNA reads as TGTGCCAGCAGCTTAGGCGACAGGGCGGGAGACATTCAGTACTTC. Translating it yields CASSLGDRAGDIQYF.

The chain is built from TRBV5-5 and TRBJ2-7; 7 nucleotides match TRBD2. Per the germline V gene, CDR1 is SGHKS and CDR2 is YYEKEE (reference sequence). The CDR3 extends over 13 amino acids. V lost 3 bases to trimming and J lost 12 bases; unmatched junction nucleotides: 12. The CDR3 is CASSSHSSGFVYF. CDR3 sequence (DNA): TGTGCCAGCAGCTCACACTCTAGCGGATTCGTGTACTTC.

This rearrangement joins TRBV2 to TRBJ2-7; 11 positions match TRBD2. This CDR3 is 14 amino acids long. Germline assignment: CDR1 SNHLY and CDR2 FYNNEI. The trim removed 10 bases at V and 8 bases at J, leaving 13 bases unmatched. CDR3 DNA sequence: TGTGCCACCCTCTTAGCGGGAGGGAATAGTCAGCAGTACTTC. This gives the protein CATLLAGGNSQQYF.

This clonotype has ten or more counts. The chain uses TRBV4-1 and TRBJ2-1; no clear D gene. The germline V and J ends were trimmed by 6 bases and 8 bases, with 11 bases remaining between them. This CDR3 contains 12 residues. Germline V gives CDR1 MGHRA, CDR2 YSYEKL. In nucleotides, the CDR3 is TGCGCCAGCAGTCTTTTTTTGGATGAGCAGTTCTTC. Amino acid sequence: CASSLFLDEQFF.

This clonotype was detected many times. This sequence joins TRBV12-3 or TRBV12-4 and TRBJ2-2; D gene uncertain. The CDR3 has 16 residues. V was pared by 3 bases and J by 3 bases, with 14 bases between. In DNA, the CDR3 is TGTGCCAGCAGTTTTTACGCGGCAGAACACACCGGGGAGCTGTTTTTT. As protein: CASSFYAAEHTGELFF.

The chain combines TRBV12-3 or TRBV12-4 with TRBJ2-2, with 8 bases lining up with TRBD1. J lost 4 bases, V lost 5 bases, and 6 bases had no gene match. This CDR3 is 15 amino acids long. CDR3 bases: TGTGCCAGCAGTCTCCGGACAGGGAGCACCGGGGAGCTGTTTTTT. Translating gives CASSLRTGSTGELFF.

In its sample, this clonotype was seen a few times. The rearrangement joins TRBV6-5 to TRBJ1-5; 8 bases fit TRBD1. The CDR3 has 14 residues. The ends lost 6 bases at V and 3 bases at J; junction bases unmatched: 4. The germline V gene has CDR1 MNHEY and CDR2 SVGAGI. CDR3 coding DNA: TGTGCCAGCAGCCTCAGGGGGCCCAATCAGCCCCAGCATTTT. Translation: CASSLRGPNQPQHF.

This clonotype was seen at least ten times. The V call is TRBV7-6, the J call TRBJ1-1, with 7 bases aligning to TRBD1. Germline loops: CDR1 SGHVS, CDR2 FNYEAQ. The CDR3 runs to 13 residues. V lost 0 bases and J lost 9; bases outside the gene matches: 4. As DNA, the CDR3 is TGTGCCAGCAGCTTAGCGGGGACAGATAAAGCTTTCTTT. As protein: CASSLAGTDKAFF.

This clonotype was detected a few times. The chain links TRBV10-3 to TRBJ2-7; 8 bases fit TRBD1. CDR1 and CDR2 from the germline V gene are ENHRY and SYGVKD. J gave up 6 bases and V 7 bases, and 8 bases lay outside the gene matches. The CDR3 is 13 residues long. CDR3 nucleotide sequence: TGTGCCATCACCACGGACAGGGACGGCGAGCAGTACTTC. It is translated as CAITTDRDGEQYF.

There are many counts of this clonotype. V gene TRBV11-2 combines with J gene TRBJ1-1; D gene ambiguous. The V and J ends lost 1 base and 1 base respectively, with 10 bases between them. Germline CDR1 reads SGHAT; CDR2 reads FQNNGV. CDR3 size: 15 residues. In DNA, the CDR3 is TGTGCCAGCAGCTTAGGTGGTACGCAGAACACTGAAGCTTTCTTT. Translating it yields CASSLGGTQNTEAFF. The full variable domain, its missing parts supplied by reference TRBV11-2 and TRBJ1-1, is EAGVAQSPRYKIIEKRQSVAFWCNPISGHATLYWYQQILGQGPKLLIQFQNNGVVDDSQLPKDRFSAERLKGVDSTLKIQPAKLEDSAVYLCASSLGGTQNTEAFFGQGTRLTVV.

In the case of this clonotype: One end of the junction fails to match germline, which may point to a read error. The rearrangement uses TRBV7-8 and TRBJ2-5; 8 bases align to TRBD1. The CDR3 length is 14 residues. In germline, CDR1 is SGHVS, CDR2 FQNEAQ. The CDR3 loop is CASSEDRVQETQYF. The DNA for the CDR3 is TGTGCAAGCAGCGAGGACAGGGTCCAAGAGACCCAGTACTTC.

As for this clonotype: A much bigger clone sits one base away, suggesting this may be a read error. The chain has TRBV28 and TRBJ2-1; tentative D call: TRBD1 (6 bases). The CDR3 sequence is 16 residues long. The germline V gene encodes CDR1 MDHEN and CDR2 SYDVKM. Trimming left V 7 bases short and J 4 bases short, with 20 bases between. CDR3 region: CASNAGVSGPYNEQFF. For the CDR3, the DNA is TGTGCCAGCAATGCAGGGGTGAGTGGCCCATACAATGAGCAGTTCTTC.

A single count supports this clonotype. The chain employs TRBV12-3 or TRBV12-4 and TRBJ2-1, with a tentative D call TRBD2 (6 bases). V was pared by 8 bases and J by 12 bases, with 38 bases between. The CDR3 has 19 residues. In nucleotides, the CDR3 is TGTGCCAGCGGGAGCCGACGCAGGGTGCCTCTTTCTTTAGCGGATGTGCAGTTCTTC. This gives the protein CASGSRRRVPLSLADVQFF.

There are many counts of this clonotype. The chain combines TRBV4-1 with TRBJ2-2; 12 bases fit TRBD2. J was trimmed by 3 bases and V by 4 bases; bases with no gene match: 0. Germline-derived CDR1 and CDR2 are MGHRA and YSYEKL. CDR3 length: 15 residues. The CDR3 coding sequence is TGCGCCAGCAGCCCTAGCGGGAGGGACACCGGGGAGCTGTTTTTT. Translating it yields CASSPSGRDTGELFF.

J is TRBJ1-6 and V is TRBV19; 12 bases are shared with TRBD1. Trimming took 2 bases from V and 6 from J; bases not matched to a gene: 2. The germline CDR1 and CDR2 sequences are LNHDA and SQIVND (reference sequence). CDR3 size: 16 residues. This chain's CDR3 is CASSIRDRGPNSPLHF. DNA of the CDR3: TGTGCCAGTAGTATACGGGACAGGGGGCCTAATTCACCCCTCCACTTT. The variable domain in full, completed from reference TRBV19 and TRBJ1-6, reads DGGITQSPKYLFRKEGQNVTLSCEQNLNHDAMYWYRQDPGQGLRLIYYSQIVNDFQKGDIAEGYSVSREKKESFPLTVTSAQKNPTAFYLCASSIRDRGPNSPLHFGNGTRLTVT.

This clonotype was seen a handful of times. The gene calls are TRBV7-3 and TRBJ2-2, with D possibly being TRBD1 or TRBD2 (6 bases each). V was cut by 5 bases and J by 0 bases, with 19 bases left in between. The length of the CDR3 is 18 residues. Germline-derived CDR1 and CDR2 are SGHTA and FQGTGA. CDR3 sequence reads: CASSPALRGPSNTGELFF. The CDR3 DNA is TGTGCCAGCAGCCCCGCCCTACGGGGGCCTTCGAACACCGGGGAGCTGTTTTTT.

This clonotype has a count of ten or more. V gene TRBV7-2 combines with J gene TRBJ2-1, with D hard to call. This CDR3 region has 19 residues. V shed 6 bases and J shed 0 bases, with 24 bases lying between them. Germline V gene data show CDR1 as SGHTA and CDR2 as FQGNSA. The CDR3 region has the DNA TGTGCCAGCAGTTTAACAAGGGCCACAATCGTGAGCTCCTACAATGAGCAGTTCTTC. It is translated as CASSLTRATIVSSYNEQFF.